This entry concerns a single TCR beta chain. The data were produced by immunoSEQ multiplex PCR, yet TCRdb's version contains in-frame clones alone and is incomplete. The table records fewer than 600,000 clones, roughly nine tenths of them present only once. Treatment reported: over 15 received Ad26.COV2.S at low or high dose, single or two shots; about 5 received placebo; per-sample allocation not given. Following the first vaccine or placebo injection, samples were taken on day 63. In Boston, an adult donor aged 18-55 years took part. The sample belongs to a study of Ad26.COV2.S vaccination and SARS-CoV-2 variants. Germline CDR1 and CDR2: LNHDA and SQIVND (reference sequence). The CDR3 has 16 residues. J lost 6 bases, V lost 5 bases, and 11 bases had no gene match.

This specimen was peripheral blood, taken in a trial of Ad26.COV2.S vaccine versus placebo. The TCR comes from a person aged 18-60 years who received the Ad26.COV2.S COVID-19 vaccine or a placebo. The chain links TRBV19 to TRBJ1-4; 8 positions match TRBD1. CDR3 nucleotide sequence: TGTGCCAGTAGTGGGACAGGTTTTCGAGGCGATGAAAAACTGTTTTTT. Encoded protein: CASSGTGFRGDEKLFF.